The T cell receptor beta chain under discussion was sequenced for a study of T cells in Graves' hyperthyroidism and ophthalmopathy. Study-level findings and limits: The model anticipated ophthalmopathy a median around six months pre-onset. A 13 V-J signature model discriminated ophthalmopathy versus stable hyperthyroidism. Among thyroid clonotypes expanded above 0.001, most also appeared in blood.

This clonotype was counted a few times. Antigen unknown. Amplification of TCR beta CDR3 regions used RNA as the template. In the first-round RT-PCR of the TCR CDR3, the HTBI primer set was used. Each CDR3 protein gets one entry after TCRdb re-called the multiplex PCR reads with MiXCR. The sample includes over 350,000 distinct CDR3 sequences, roughly 18% of them seen just once. The origin of this receptor is a man between 18 and 35 years old with Graves' ophthalmopathy. The sequencing sample was made of blood.

The CDR3 sequence is CASSLVGSSSEKLFF. CDR3 coding DNA: TGTGCCAGCAGCTTAGTGGGTTCTAGTAGTGAAAAACTGTTTTTT. The chain couples TRBV7-9 to TRBJ1-4; D is undetermined. There are 15 residues in the CDR3. V lost 1 base and J lost 7, with 13 bases in between. Per the germline V gene, CDR1 is SEHNR and CDR2 is FQNEAQ (reference sequence). Looking up the rest from reference TRBV7-9 and TRBJ1-4 gives the full variable domain: DTGVSQNPRHKITKRGQNVTFRCDPISEHNRLYWYRQTLGQGPEFLTYFQNEAQLEKSRLLSDRFSAERPKGSFSTLEIQRTEQGDSAMYLCASSLVGSSSEKLFFGSGTQLSVL.